Listed below are T cell receptor beta chains from one sample, sequenced in a study of shared T cell receptors in the human thymus. TCRdb's table, derived via immunoSEQ multiplex PCR, lists solely in-frame clones and lacks some. Of more than 550,000 clones in the sample, roughly 85% were seen once. These records were also assigned to another study, of human thymus T cells.

The specimen was thymocytes. The receptors originated from a girl less than two years old with a congenital heart defect. CDR3s include the opening cysteine and the closing phenylalanine or tryptophan. The order of the fields is clone size, V gene, D gene, J gene, CDR3 DNA, CDR3 protein. A D gene is named only where the DNA matches it firmly. Clone size is not always given. Where it is, it says once, few, many or a class for expanded clones.

once,TRBV5-5,-,TRBJ1-4,TGTGCCAGCAGCTTATCAGGGTATCCAGGGTTAGGAAAACTGTTTTTT,CASSLSGYPGLGKLFF
-,TRBV6-5,-,TRBJ1-2,TGTGCCAGCAGTTACTCGATGCGAGATTGGAACTATGGCTACACCTTC,CASSYSMRDWNYGYTF
few,TRBV12-5,TRBD1,TRBJ2-5,TGTGCTAGCCGGGGACAGCAAGAGACCCAGTACTTC,CASRGQQETQYF
few,TRBV28,-,TRBJ1-6,TGTGCCAGCAGTTTAGCCGAGTTTAGGGGAGGTTCACCCCTCCACTTT,CASSLAEFRGGSPLHF
-,TRBV7-9,TRBD1,TRBJ1-1,TGTGCCAGCAGCTTCCCCGCAGGGGGGTCTACTGAAGCTTTCTTT,CASSFPAGGSTEAFF
-,TRBV4-1,TRBD1,TRBJ1-5,TGCGCCAGCAGCCAGAGGACAGGGGATAGCAATCAGCCCCAGCATTTT,CASSQRTGDSNQPQHF
-,TRBV4-1,-,TRBJ2-7,TGCGCCAGCAGCCAAGTTCCAGGGTTAGGAGAACGGTCCTACGAGCAGTACTTC,CASSQVPGLGERSYEQYF
-,TRBV14,-,TRBJ2-7,TGTGCCAGCAGCCAAGGATCACGACAGGAACGAACCTACGAGCAGTACTTC,CASSQGSRQERTYEQYF
-,TRBV19,-,TRBJ1-2,TGTGCCAGTACTTCCCATCAGGCTAACTATGGCTACACCTTC,CASTSHQANYGYTF
once,TRBV6-1,-,TRBJ1-1,TGTGCCAGCAGTGAAGCTGGGGGGGGCGCAGATACTGAAGCTTTCTTT,CASSEAGGGADTEAFF
-,TRBV27,-,TRBJ1-2,TGTGCCAGCAGTTTCGGGGGGGTCGGGTCGGACTACACCTTC,CASSFGGVGSDYTF
once,TRBV4-1,-,TRBJ1-5,TGCGCCAGCAGCCCAACTGTCCTTTCCGACAGGAAAATGTATAGCAATCAGCCCCAGCATTTT,CASSPTVLSDRKMYSNQPQHF
-,TRBV5-1,-,TRBJ1-1,TGCGCCAGCAGCTTGGTTTCCGGGTTAAAGTTAGCTTTCTTT,CASSLVSGLKLAFF
once,TRBV19,-,TRBJ2-3,TGTGCCAGTAGTATCGGGTGGATTCTCTCAGCAGATACGCAGTATTTT,CASSIGWILSADTQYF
-,TRBV30,TRBD1,TRBJ1-2,TGTGCCTGGAGAGTCAGGCCCCTGGGACAGGGGGTAAGGCGTGGCTACACCTTC,CAWRVRPLGQGVRRGYTF
-,TRBV27,-,TRBJ1-5,TGTGCCAGCAGTATAGGAGGGATCAATCAGCCCCAGCATTTT,CASSIGGINQPQHF
-,TRBV4-3,-,TRBJ1-4,TGCGCCAGCAGCCACTGGGGGGGGTATAATGAAAAACTGTTTTTT,CASSHWGGYNEKLFF
-,TRBV12-2,-,TRBJ1-2,TGTGCAAGTCGCTTATTTGAGGGGACAGGAGTCGATGGCTACACCTTC,CASRLFEGTGVDGYTF
-,TRBV4-2,-,TRBJ2-3,TGTGCCAGCAGCCAAGAATTCAGGATTCAAAGTCCGCAGTATTTT,CASSQEFRIQSPQYF
-,TRBV21-1,-,TRBJ1-5,TGTGCCAGCAGCAACCCCCGGCCCCAGCATTTT,CASSNPRPQHF
-,TRBV11-3,TRBD1,TRBJ2-2,TGTGCCAGCAGCTCCTCAGGGGGCACCGGGGAGCTGTTTTTT,CASSSSGGTGELFF
-,TRBV7-2,TRBD1,TRBJ1-1,TGTGCCAGCAGCTTCCTCAGGGGGAAGTCGGGCACTGAAGCTTTCTTT,CASSFLRGKSGTEAFF
few,TRBV6-1,-,TRBJ1-5,TGTGCCAGCTTCTTACAGGGACGAAGCAATCAGCCCCAGCATTTT,CASFLQGRSNQPQHF
-,TRBV28,-,TRBJ1-2,TGTGCCAGCAGTCCCGCGCAGGCGATCCCCTATGGCTACACCTTC,CASSPAQAIPYGYTF
-,TRBV4-1,-,TRBJ1-6,TGCGCCAGCAGCTACGGACGTCTTCCGGACTATTCACCCCTCCACTTT,CASSYGRLPDYSPLHF
once,TRBV11-2,TRBD1,TRBJ2-1,TGTGCCAGCAGCTCCCCGGGACAGGGCGTCGGTGAGCAGTTCTTC,CASSSPGQGVGEQFF
-,TRBV6-1,-,TRBJ1-1,TGTGCCAGCAGCCCGGGACATGGGAACACTGAAGCTTTCTTT,CASSPGHGNTEAFF
-,TRBV7-9,-,TRBJ1-1,TGTGCCAGCAGCACCCTGGTTGCCCTACCCACTGAAGCTTTCTTT,CASSTLVALPTEAFF